This TCR beta chain was identified in a study of blood T cell repertoires in COVID-19. Overall study: The United States, Italy and Spain were the sources of the acute and convalescent COVID-19 samples.

How the authors handled the data: Amplification of reference gene primers provided the estimated nucleated cell counts. The table came from immunoSEQ multiplex PCR; TCRdb's copy has only in-frame clones and leaves some out. V and J calls and clone size are as listed in that table; D and trimming were resolved from the DNA. The table lists roughly 380,000 clones, 70% to 90% of them singletons, with roughly 1.4% in the top ten. Participants had their cohort set by participant-reported clinical history. Recovered participants had two consecutive negative NP/OP PCR tests, healthcare professional clearance, or symptom resolution. Germline V gene lookup returns CDR1 SGHRS and CDR2 YFSETQ. This CDR3 comprises 16 residues. V lost 0 bases and J lost 4, with 16 bases in between. This clone has a handful of counts.

The TCR comes from a man aged 25 to 45 who had recovered from COVID-19. The chain has TRBV5-1 and TRBJ1-1; no definite D call. Specimen: PBMCs or T cells enriched from blood (not recorded which). The CDR3, as DNA: TGCGCCAGCAGCTTGGCAAGTGCCACCCTGGCCACTGAAGCTTTCTTT. Residues: CASSLASATLATEAFF.